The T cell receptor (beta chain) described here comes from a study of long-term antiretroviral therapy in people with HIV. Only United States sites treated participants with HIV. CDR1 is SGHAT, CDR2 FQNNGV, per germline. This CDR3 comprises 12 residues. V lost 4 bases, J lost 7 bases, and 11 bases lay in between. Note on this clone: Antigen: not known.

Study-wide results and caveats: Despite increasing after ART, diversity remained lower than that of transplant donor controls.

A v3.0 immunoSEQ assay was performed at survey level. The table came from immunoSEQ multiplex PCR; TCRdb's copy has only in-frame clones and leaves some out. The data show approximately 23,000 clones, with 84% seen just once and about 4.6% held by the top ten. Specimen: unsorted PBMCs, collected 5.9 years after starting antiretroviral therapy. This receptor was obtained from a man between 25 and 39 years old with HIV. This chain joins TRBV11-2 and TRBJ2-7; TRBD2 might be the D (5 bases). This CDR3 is CASSSGRGEQYF. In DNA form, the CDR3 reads TGTGCCAGCAGCTCGGGCCGGGGAGAGCAGTACTTC.